This T cell receptor beta chain was found in a study of blood T cell repertoires in COVID-19. Measured with immunoSEQ multiplex PCR; TCRdb has only the in-frame clones, and not every one. The data contain 470,000 or so clones, roughly nine tenths of them seen just once; the ten biggest clones take up about 2%. Trimming left V 2 bases short and J 7 bases short, with 17 bases between. The germline gives CDR1 MNHEY, CDR2 SVGAGI. This CDR3 contains 15 residues. This receptor was taken from a young woman with acute COVID-19. The chain combines TRBV6-5 with TRBJ1-2; D ambiguous. What was sequenced was PBMCs or T cells enriched from blood (not recorded which). The CDR3 loop is CASSYRIDTESGYTF. Here the CDR3 DNA reads TGTGCCAGCAGTTACCGGATCGACACCGAGAGTGGCTACACCTTC.